Below are 16 T cell receptor beta chains sequenced from a single sample in a study of shared clonotypes between healthy human individuals. The data were produced by immunoSEQ multiplex PCR, yet TCRdb's version contains in-frame clones alone and is incomplete. The sample lists about 960,000 clones, about 80% occurring once. Sequencing input: memory CD4+ T cells sorted from blood. Subset in this sample: CD45RA-negative fraction. The receptors were sampled from a man between 18 and 29 years old in good health.

This CDR3 reads CASSDTSQGTQYF. CDR3 in DNA: TGCGCCAGCAGCGACACGTCTCAGGGGACCCAGTACTTC. The J gene is TRBJ2-5, the V gene TRBV4-3, with D possibly matching TRBD1 (5 bases). This CDR3 has 13 amino acids. Trimming removed 5 bases at V and 7 bases at J, with 14 bases between. Per germline, CDR1 LGHNA and CDR2 YSLEER.

A remark on this clone: Other DNA sequences in this sample translate to the same CDR3. V and J are TRBV30 and TRBJ2-7; 10 bases fit TRBD1. Trimming removed 1 base from V and 6 bases from J; junction bases left unmatched: 6. Per the germline V gene, CDR1 is GTSNPN and CDR2 is SVGIG (reference sequence). The CDR3 covers 14 residues. CDR3 loop: CAWSGGTGVGEQYF. The CDR3, as DNA: TGTGCCTGGAGTGGCGGGACAGGGGTCGGCGAGCAGTACTTC.

The rearrangement links TRBV13 to TRBJ2-3; no clear D gene. The CDR3 has 15 amino acids. Germline V gives CDR1 PRHDT, CDR2 FYEKMQ (reference sequence). Trimming stripped 5 bases from V and 7 bases from J, with 19 bases between. The chain's CDR3 is CASSTPLERSNTQYF. DNA of the CDR3: TGTGCCAGCAGCACCCCACTTGAGCGTTCGAATACGCAGTATTTT.

As for this clone: Other DNA sequences in this specimen translate into the identical CDR3. This rearrangement joins TRBV6-5 to TRBJ2-7; 9 positions agree with TRBD2. In germline, CDR1 is MNHEY, CDR2 SVGAGI. CDR3 length: 15 amino acids. V gave up 0 bases and J gave up 2 bases; unmatched junction bases: 2. The CDR3 region is CASSYSTSGTYEQYF. DNA of the CDR3: TGTGCCAGCAGTTACTCGACTAGCGGCACCTACGAGCAGTACTTC.

The chain carries TRBV7-8 and TRBJ2-5, with D possibly matching TRBD1 (5 bases). Germline V CDR1 and CDR2: SGHVS, FQNEAQ. The germline V and J ends were trimmed by 5 bases and 0 bases, with 13 bases remaining between them. The CDR3 covers 15 residues. The CDR3 loop is CASSALPGYQETQYF. CDR3 sequence (DNA): TGTGCCAGCAGCGCCCTTCCAGGGTACCAAGAGACCCAGTACTTC. Variable domain in full (rest from reference TRBV7-8 and TRBJ2-5): GAGVSQSPRYKVAKRGQDVALRCDPISGHVSLFWYQQALGQGPEFLTYFQNEAQLDKSGLPSDRFFAERPEGSVSTLKIQRTQQEDSAVYLCASSALPGYQETQYFGPGTRLLVL.

The chain combines TRBV5-5 with TRBJ1-2; a possible D gene is TRBD1 (5 bases). CDR1 and CDR2 from the germline V gene are SGHKS and YYEKEE (reference sequence). The CDR3 is 14 residues long. Between the trimmed V and J ends, which lost 4 bases and 4 bases, there was a span of 14 bases. CDR3 in amino acids: CASSSTTGVYGYTF. The CDR3 bases are TGTGCCAGCAGCAGTACTACAGGAGTCTATGGCTACACCTTC.

This chain joins TRBV28 and TRBJ2-3; D remains unclear. CDR1 and CDR2 from the germline V gene are MDHEN and SYDVKM. The CDR3 spans 16 residues. Trimming took 5 bases from V and 0 from J, leaving 15 bases between them. The CDR3 reads CASSPFWGTSTDTQYF. In DNA, the CDR3 is TGTGCCAGCAGTCCCTTCTGGGGAACCAGCACAGATACGCAGTATTTT.

This clone came up once. The likely explanation is a read error, given a far larger clone one base away. CDR3 in DNA: TGTGCCAGCAGCTTAGTGGGGAATCAGCCCCAGCATTTT. Amino acid sequence: CASSLVGNQPQHF. The chain employs TRBV7-6 and TRBJ1-5; D uncertain. Between the trimmed V and J ends, which lost 1 base and 4 bases, there was a span of 5 bases. The CDR3 has 13 residues. CDR1 and CDR2 from the germline V gene are SGHVS and FNYEAQ.

As DNA, the CDR3 is TGTGCCAGCAGTTCCTCCGGGACAGGGGGCTTAAATGAGCAGTTCTTC. Amino acids: CASSSSGTGGLNEQFF. The V call is TRBV5-4, the J call TRBJ2-1, with 12 positions matching TRBD1. Germline V gene data show CDR1 as SGHNT and CDR2 as YYREEE (reference sequence). This CDR3 is 16 amino acids long. Trimming cost V 5 bases and J 7 bases; bases outside gene matches: 10. The whole variable domain, remainder taken from reference TRBV5-4 and TRBJ2-1, is ETGVTQSPTHLIKTRGQQVTLRCSSQSGHNTVSWYQQALGQGPQFIFQYYREEENGRGNFPPRFSGLQFPNYSSELNVNALELDDSALYLCASSSSGTGGLNEQFFGPGTRLTVL.

The genes are TRBV6-5 and TRBJ2-7; the D gene is possibly TRBD2 (5 bases). The CDR3 consists of 13 residues. The germline CDR1 and CDR2 sequences are MNHEY and SVGAGI. The V and J ends lost 6 bases and 9 bases respectively, with 18 bases between them. In DNA form, the CDR3 reads TGTGCCAGCAGCCGAGTGGAGGCCCTAGCGCAGTACTTC. Translating it yields CASSRVEALAQYF.

The chain couples TRBV28 to TRBJ1-4; D gene ambiguous. The length of the CDR3 is 10 residues. V gave up 6 bases and J gave up 14 bases, with 10 bases separating them. CDR1 is MDHEN, CDR2 SYDVKM, per germline. CDR3 DNA: TGTGCCAGCAGATCGACGAAGCTGTTTTTT. Its protein product is CASRSTKLFF.

The J gene is TRBJ2-6, the V gene TRBV5-8; 8 bases are a match to TRBD1. The V gene's germline CDR1 is SGHTS and CDR2 YDEGEE. With V trimmed by 4 bases and J by 12 bases, 9 bases remained unmatched. The CDR3 contains 14 residues. The CDR3 sequence is CASSLRQGNGVLTF. The CDR3 DNA follows: TGTGCCAGCAGCCTAAGACAGGGGAATGGCGTCCTGACTTTC.

The chain couples TRBV6-6 to TRBJ1-5; TRBD1 aligns across 9 bases. This CDR3 has 13 amino acids. CDR1 and CDR2 (germline): MNHNY, SVGAGI (reference sequence). V lost 5 bases to trimming and J lost 5 bases; unmatched junction nucleotides: 1. The CDR3 loop is CASSRTGDQPQHF. In DNA form, the CDR3 reads TGTGCCAGCAGTCGGACAGGGGATCAGCCCCAGCATTTT.

V is TRBV27 and J is TRBJ2-2; D gene uncertain. CDR1 is MNHEY and CDR2 is SMNVEV in the germline V gene (reference sequence). This CDR3 comprises 13 residues. V lost 9 bases and J 1 base, leaving 9 bases between the germline ends. The CDR3 DNA follows: TGTGCCAGGTTAAAACAGAACACCGGGGAGCTGTTTTTT. Translated, it gives CARLKQNTGELFF.

The count of this clone is one. This chain joins TRBV5-1 and TRBJ2-7, with 7 bases fitting TRBD1. This CDR3 comprises 14 residues. Germline assignment: CDR1 SGHRS and CDR2 YFSETQ. V lost 0 bases to trimming and J lost 4 bases; unmatched junction nucleotides: 4. The CDR3 sequence: CASSLGTGLYEQYF. CDR3 coding DNA: TGCGCCAGCAGCTTGGGGACAGGATTGTACGAGCAGTACTTC.

The CDR3 reads CASSETGGGTYGYTF. CDR3 DNA: TGTGCCAGCAGTGAGACAGGCGGGGGAACCTATGGCTACACCTTC. The chain employs TRBV2 and TRBJ1-2, with a weak D call TRBD1 (6 bases). The CDR3 runs to 15 residues. Trimming cost V 3 bases and J 4 bases, with 15 bases left between them. Germline-derived CDR1 and CDR2 are SNHLY and FYNNEI.